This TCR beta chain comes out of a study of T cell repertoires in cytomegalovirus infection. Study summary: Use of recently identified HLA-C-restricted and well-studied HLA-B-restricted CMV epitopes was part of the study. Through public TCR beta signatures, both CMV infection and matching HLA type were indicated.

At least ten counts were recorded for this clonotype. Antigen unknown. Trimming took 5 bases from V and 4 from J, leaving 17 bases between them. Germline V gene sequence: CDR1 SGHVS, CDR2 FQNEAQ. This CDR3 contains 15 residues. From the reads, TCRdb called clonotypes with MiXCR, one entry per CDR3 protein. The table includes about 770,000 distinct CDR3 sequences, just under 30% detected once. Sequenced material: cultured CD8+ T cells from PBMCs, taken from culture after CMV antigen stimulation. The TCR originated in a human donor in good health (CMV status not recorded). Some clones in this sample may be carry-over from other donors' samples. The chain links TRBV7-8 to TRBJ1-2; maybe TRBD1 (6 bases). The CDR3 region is CASSVGQWSGYGYTF. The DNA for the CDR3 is TGTGCCAGCAGCGTGGGACAATGGAGCGGCTATGGCTACACCTTC.